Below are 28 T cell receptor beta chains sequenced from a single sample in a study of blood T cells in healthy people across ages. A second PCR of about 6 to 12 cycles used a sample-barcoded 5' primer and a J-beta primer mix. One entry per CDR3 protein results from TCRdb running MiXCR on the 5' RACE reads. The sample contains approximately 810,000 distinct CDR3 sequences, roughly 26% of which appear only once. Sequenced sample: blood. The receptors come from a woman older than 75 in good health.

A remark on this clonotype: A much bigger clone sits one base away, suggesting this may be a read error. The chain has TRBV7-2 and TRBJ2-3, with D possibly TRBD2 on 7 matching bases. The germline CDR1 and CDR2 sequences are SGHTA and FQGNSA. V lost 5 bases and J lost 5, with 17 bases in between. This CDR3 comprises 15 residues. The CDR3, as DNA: TGTGCCAGCAGCAAAATGACTAGCAGGGGAGATACGCAGTATTTT. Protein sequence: CASSKMTSRGDTQYF.

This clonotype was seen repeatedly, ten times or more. This chain's CDR3 is CASSLPPVQTQYF. Here the CDR3 DNA reads TGTGCCAGCAGCTTACCTCCCGTCCAGACCCAGTACTTC. V is TRBV7-2 and J is TRBJ2-5; no clear D gene. Germline-derived CDR1 and CDR2 are SGHTA and FQGNSA. The CDR3 extends over 13 amino acids. V lost 2 bases, J lost 6 bases, and 10 bases lay in between.

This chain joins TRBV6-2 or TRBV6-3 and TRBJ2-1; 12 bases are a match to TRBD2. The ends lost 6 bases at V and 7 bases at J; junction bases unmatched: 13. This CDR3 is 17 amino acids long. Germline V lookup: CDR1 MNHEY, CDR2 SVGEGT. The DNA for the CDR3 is TGTGCCAGCAGCAAAGCCGGACTAGCGGGGTGGGGGAATGAGCAGTTCTTC. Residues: CASSKAGLAGWGNEQFF.

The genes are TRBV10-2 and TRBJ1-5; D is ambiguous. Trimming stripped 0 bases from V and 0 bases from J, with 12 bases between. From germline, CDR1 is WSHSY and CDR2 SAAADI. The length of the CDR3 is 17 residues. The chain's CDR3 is CASSESGRLYSNQPQHF. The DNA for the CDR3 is TGCGCCAGCAGTGAGTCGGGCAGACTCTATAGCAATCAGCCCCAGCATTTT.

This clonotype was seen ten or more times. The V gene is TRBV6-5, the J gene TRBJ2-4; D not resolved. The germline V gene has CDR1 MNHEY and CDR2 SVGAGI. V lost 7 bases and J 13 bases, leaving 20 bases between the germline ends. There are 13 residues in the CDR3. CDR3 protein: CASTPGSGLVQYF. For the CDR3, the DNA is TGTGCCAGCACCCCTGGTAGTGGGCTCGTGCAGTACTTC.

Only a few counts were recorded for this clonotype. The CDR3 nucleotides read TGTGCCAGCAGCCCAGAAGGAGGGTTGGGGGCTGAAGCTTTCTTT. As protein: CASSPEGGLGAEAFF. The rearrangement joins TRBV7-2 to TRBJ1-1, with D possibly TRBD1 on 5 matching bases. There are 15 residues in the CDR3. CDR1 and CDR2 (germline): SGHTA, FQGNSA. Between the trimmed V and J ends, which lost 5 bases and 6 bases, there was a span of 19 bases.

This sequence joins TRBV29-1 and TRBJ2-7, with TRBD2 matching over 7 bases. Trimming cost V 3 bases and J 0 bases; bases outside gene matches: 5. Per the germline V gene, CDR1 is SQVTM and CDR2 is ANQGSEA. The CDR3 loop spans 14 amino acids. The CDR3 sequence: CSVDAGVHSYEQYF. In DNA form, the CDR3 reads TGCAGCGTTGACGCGGGGGTGCACTCCTACGAGCAGTACTTC.

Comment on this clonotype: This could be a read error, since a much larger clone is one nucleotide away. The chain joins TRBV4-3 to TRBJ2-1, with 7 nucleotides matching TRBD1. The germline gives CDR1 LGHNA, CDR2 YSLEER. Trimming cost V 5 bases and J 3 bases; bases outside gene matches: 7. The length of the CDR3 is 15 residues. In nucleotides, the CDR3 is TGCGCCAGCAGCAAATTCGGGACAGTCTACAATGAGCAGTTCTTC. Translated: CASSKFGTVYNEQFF.

Here the CDR3 DNA reads TGTGCCACCCGGACGACAGGGAACGGCGAGCAGTACTTC. Amino acid sequence: CATRTTGNGEQYF. The chain couples TRBV6-2 or TRBV6-3 to TRBJ2-7, with TRBD1 matching 7 bases. Trimming at V came to 10 bases and at J to 6 bases, leaving 12 bases not matched to a gene. Germline V gene data show CDR1 as MNHEY and CDR2 as SVGEGT. The CDR3 has 13 residues.

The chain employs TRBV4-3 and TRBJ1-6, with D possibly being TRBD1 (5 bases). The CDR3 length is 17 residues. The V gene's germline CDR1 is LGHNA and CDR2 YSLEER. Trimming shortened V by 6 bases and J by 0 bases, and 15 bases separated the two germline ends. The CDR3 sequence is CASRDMVASSYNSPLHF. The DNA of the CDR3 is TGCGCCAGCAGGGACATGGTGGCGAGCTCCTATAATTCACCCCTCCACTTT.

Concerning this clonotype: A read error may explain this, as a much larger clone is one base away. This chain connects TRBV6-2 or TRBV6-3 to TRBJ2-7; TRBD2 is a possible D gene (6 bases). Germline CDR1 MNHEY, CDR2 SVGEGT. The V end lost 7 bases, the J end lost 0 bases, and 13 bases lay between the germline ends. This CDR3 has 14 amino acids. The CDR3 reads CASIWDGSSYEQYF. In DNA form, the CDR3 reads TGTGCCAGCATCTGGGACGGGAGCTCCTACGAGCAGTACTTC.

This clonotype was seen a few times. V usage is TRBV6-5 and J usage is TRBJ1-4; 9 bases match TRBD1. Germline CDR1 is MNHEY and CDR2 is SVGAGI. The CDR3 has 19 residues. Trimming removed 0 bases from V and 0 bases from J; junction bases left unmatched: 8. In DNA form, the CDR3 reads TGTGCCAGCAGTTACTCGACGGGGACAGGGACGTCAACTAATGAAAAACTGTTTTTT. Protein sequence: CASSYSTGTGTSTNEKLFF.

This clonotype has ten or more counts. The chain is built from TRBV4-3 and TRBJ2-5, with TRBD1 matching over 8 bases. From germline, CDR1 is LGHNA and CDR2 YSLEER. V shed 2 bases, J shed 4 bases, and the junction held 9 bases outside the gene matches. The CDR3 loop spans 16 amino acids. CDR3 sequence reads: CASSQNPPGGVETQYF. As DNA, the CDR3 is TGCGCCAGCAGCCAAAACCCCCCAGGGGGCGTAGAGACCCAGTACTTC.

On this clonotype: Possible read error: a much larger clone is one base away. The DNA for the CDR3 is TGTGCCAGCAAACTGGACAGTCACTATGGCTACGCCTTC. This sequence encodes CASKLDSHYGYAF. The chain joins TRBV12-3 or TRBV12-4 to TRBJ1-2; a weak D match, TRBD1 (6 bases). The CDR3 has 13 residues.

The CDR3 DNA sequence: TGTGCCAGCAGCGTTCCGGGACAGGGAGTCTCCTACGAGCAGTACTTC. Translation: CASSVPGQGVSYEQYF. J is TRBJ2-7 and V is TRBV7-9, with 9 bases that match TRBD1. This CDR3 comprises 16 residues. V was pared by 5 bases and J by 0 bases, with 8 bases of the junction left unmatched. Germline values: CDR1 SEHNR, CDR2 FQNEAQ (reference sequence).

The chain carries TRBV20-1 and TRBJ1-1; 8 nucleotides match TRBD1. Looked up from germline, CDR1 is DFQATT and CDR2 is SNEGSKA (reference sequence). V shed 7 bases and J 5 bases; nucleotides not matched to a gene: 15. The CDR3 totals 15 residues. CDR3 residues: CSGQRGQGAITEAFF. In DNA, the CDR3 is TGCAGTGGTCAGAGGGGGCAGGGGGCGATAACTGAAGCTTTCTTT.

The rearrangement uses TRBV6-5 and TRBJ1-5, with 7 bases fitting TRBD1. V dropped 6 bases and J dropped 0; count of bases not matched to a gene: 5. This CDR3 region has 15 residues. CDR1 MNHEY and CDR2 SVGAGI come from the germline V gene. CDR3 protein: CASRRDSLSNQPQHF. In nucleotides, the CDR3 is TGTGCCAGCAGAAGGGACAGCCTTAGCAATCAGCCCCAGCATTTT.

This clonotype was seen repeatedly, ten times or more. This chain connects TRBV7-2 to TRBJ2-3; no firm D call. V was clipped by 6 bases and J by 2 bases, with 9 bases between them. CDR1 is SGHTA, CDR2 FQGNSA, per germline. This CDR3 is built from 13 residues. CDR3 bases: TGTGCCAGCAGGTGGGTGGCCACAGATACGCAGTATTTT. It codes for CASRWVATDTQYF.

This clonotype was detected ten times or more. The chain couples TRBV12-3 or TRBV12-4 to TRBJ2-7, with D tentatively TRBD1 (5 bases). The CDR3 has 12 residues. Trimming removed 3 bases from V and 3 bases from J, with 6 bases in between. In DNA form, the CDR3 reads TGTGCCAGCAGTTTTAGGGGCTACGAGCAGTACTTC. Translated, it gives CASSFRGYEQYF.

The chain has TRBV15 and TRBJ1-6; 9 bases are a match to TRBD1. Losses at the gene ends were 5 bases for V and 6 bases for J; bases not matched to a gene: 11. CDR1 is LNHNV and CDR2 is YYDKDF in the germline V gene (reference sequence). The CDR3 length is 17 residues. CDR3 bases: TGTGCCACCAGCGGGGAAACCGGGACAGGGCGTAATTCACCCCTCCACTTT. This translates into CATSGETGTGRNSPLHF.

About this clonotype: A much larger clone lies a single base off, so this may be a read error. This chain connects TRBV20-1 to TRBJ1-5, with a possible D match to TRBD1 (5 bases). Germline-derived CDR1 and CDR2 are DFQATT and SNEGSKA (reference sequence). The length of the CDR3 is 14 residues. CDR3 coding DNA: TGCATTGGAATGGACGGGACCATTGGGCAGCCCCAGCATTTT. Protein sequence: CIGMDGTIGQPQHF.

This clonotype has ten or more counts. The CDR3 region is CSASQGRGPNEQFF. Written as DNA, the CDR3 is TGCAGTGCTAGTCAAGGAAGGGGACCCAATGAGCAGTTCTTC. This chain uses TRBV20-1 with TRBJ2-1; perhaps D is TRBD1 or TRBD2 (5 bases each). Germline CDR1 is DFQATT and CDR2 is SNEGSKA (reference sequence). V lost 3 bases and J lost 6, with 15 bases in between. The CDR3 contains 14 residues.

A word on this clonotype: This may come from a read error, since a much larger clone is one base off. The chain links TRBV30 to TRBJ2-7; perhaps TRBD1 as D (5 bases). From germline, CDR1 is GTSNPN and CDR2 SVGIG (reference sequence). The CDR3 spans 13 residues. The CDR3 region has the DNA TGTGCCCGGAGTGTGTCAGGGCCTTACGAGCAGTACTTC. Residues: CARSVSGPYEQYF.

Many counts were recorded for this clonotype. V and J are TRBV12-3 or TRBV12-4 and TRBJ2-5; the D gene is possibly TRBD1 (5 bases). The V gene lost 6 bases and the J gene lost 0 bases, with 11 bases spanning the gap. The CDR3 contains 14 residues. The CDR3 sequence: CASSLLRDQETQYF. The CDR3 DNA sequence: TGTGCCAGCAGCCTCCTCAGGGACCAAGAGACCCAGTACTTC.

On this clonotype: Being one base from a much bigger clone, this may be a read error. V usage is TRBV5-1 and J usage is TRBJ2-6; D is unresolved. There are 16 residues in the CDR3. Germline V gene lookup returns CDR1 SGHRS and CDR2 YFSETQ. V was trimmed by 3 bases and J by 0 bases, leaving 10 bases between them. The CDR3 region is CASSWGGDSGANVLTF. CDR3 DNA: TGCGCCAGCAGCTGGGGTGGGGACTCTGGGGCCAACGTCCTGACTTTC.

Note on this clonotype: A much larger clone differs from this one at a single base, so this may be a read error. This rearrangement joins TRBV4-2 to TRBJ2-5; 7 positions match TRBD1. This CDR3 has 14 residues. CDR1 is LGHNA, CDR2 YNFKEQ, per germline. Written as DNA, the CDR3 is TGTGTCAGCAGCCAAGGAACAGGGGAAGAGACCCAGTACTTC. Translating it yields CVSSQGTGEETQYF.

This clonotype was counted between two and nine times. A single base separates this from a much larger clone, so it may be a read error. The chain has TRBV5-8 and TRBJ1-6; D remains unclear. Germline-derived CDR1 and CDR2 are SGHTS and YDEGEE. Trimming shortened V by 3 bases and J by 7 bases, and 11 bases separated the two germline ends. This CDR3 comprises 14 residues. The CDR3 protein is CASSWESENSPLHF. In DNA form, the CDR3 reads TGTGCCAGCAGCTGGGAGTCAGAGAATTCACCCCTCCACTTT.

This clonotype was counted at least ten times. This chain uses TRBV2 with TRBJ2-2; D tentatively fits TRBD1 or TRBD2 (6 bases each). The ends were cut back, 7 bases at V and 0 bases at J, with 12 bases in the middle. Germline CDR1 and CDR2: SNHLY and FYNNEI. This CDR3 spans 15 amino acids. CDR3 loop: CASTPGAPNTGELFF. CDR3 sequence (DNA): TGTGCCAGCACCCCGGGGGCCCCGAACACCGGGGAGCTGTTTTTT.